These 21 T cell receptor beta chains came from one sample sequenced in a study of blood T cell repertoires in COVID-19. Sequencing used immunoSEQ multiplex PCR; TCRdb keeps in-frame clones, though not all of them. The table has about 320,000 clones, more than 75% seen once; the top ten hold roughly 2.6%. The source material was PBMCs or T cells enriched from blood (not recorded which). The receptors come from a man in his 60s who had recovered from COVID-19.

The CDR3 DNA sequence: TGTGCCAGCAGCGTAGGGCAATATAGCAATCAGCCCCAGCATTTT. Protein sequence: CASSVGQYSNQPQHF. The chain has TRBV9 and TRBJ1-5; D not certain. Trimming took 0 bases from V and 0 from J, leaving 7 bases between them. Germline V gives CDR1 SGDLS, CDR2 YYNGEE. The CDR3 spans 15 residues. Filled out from reference TRBV9 and TRBJ1-5, the complete variable domain reads DSGVTQTPKHLITATGQRVTLRCSPRSGDLSVYWYQQSLDQGLQFLIQYYNGEERAKGNILERFSAQQFPDLHSELNLSSLELGDSALYFCASSVGQYSNQPQHFGDGTRLSIL.

Regarding this clone: A read error may be the cause here, since a much bigger clone is one base away. The V call is TRBV5-4, the J call TRBJ1-2; D possibly corresponds to TRBD1 (5 bases). The CDR3 is 13 residues long. The V end was cut by 4 bases, the J end by 2 bases, with 9 bases between. Germline V lookup: CDR1 SGHNT, CDR2 YYREEE (reference sequence). The CDR3 region has the DNA TGTGCCAGCAGCCCGGACACGAACTATGGCTACACCTTC. It specifies CASSPDTNYGYTF.

The V call is TRBV19, the J call TRBJ2-1, with 7 bases aligning to TRBD1. This CDR3 comprises 15 residues. Losses at the gene ends were 1 base for V and 7 bases for J; bases not matched to a gene: 7. Germline CDR1 LNHDA, CDR2 SQIVND (reference sequence). Here the CDR3 DNA reads TGTGCCAGTAGTATAGGCAGGGTGACAGGGAATGAGCAGTTCTTC. Its protein product is CASSIGRVTGNEQFF.

J is TRBJ1-3 and V is TRBV3-1 (or the pseudogene TRBV3-2); possibly TRBD1 for D (6 bases). Trimming left V 3 bases short and J 4 bases short, with 19 bases between. Germline assignment: CDR1 LGHDT and CDR2 YNNKEL (reference sequence). This CDR3 is 17 amino acids long. The CDR3 loop is CASSHIQGFSSGNTIYF. The CDR3 DNA sequence: TGTGCCAGCAGCCATATCCAGGGGTTCTCTTCAGGAAACACCATATATTTT.

The chain's CDR3 is CASSLGLSGGSEAFF. CDR3 nucleotide sequence: TGTGCCAGCAGCTTAGGGTTGTCAGGGGGTAGTGAAGCTTTCTTT. The rearrangement joins TRBV7-9 to TRBJ1-1; TRBD1 matches 7 bases. This CDR3 region has 15 residues. Germline CDR1 SEHNR, CDR2 FQNEAQ (reference sequence). Trimming at V came to 1 base and at J to 7 bases, leaving 9 bases not matched to a gene.

This clone has a handful of counts. The V call is TRBV6-2 or TRBV6-3, the J call TRBJ1-1; D not resolved. Germline V lookup: CDR1 MNHEY, CDR2 SVGEGT. V dropped 6 bases and J dropped 3 bases, with 8 bases sitting between them. This CDR3 region has 12 residues. The CDR3 protein is CASSERYTEAFF. The CDR3 DNA reads TGTGCCAGCAGCGAGAGGTACACTGAAGCTTTCTTT.

The chain links TRBV20-1 to TRBJ2-7; 10 nucleotides agree with TRBD1. J lost 2 bases, V lost 3 bases, and 4 bases had no gene match. The germline gives CDR1 DFQATT, CDR2 SNEGSKA (reference sequence). The CDR3 totals 14 residues. CDR3 in amino acids: CSASDGQGAYEQYF. In DNA, the CDR3 is TGCAGTGCTAGTGACGGACAGGGGGCCTACGAGCAGTACTTC.

This chain connects TRBV30 to TRBJ1-1; TRBD1 agrees at 10 bases. CDR1 and CDR2 from the germline V gene are GTSNPN and SVGIG (reference sequence). With 5 bases clipped from V and 8 bases from J, the junction kept 5 bases outside the gene matches. The CDR3 loop spans 12 amino acids. CDR3 region: CAWDRGLGEAFF. In nucleotides, the CDR3 is TGTGCCTGGGACAGGGGGCTAGGGGAAGCTTTCTTT.

The genes are TRBV7-2 and TRBJ2-7; possible D gene TRBD1, 5 bases. V was cut by 5 bases and J by 5 bases, with 13 bases left in between. The germline CDR1 and CDR2 sequences are SGHTA and FQGNSA. The CDR3 is made up of 13 amino acids. The CDR3 DNA follows: TGTGCCAGCAGCGCTCGGAAAGGGGACGAGCAGTACTTC. The encoded protein is CASSARKGDEQYF.

The chain recombines TRBV27 with TRBJ1-2, with D unclear. Trimming pared 0 bases from V and 4 bases from J, leaving 9 bases between. Germline CDR1 and CDR2: MNHEY and SMNVEV (reference sequence). This CDR3 region has 14 residues. CDR3 loop: CASSLSRGGYGYTF. The CDR3 coding sequence is TGTGCCAGCAGTTTATCACGGGGAGGCTATGGCTACACCTTC.

This clone showed up just once. The gene calls are TRBV15 and TRBJ1-5; the D gene is possibly TRBD1 (6 bases). V lost 6 bases and J 4 bases, leaving 19 bases between the germline ends. This CDR3 has 16 amino acids. Germline assignment: CDR1 LNHNV and CDR2 YYDKDF (reference sequence). This CDR3 reads CATRPHTGYRNQPQHF. In DNA, the CDR3 is TGTGCCACCAGACCCCACACAGGGTACCGTAATCAGCCCCAGCATTTT.

The J gene is TRBJ1-3, the V gene TRBV9; D remains unclear. Germline-derived CDR1 and CDR2 are SGDLS and YYNGEE. The CDR3 has 13 amino acids. Trimming removed 0 bases from V and 14 bases from J, with 15 bases in between. DNA for the CDR3: TGTGCCAGCAGCGTAGTGGAAGGAGTTCGGCTATATTTT. Its translation: CASSVVEGVRLYF.

The chain combines TRBV18 with TRBJ1-4; D may be TRBD1 (5 bases). The CDR3 has 15 residues. Trimming took off 2 bases at V and 4 bases at J, with 11 bases between the two ends. Germline assignment: CDR1 KGHSH and CDR2 LQKENI. CDR3 sequence (DNA): TGTGCCAGCTCACCAAGGAGGGGAGATAATGAAAAACTGTTTTTT. It codes for CASSPRRGDNEKLFF.

The chain carries TRBV7-2 and TRBJ2-7, with D perhaps matching TRBD2 (5 bases). This CDR3 spans 14 amino acids. CDR1 and CDR2 from the germline V gene are SGHTA and FQGNSA. V lost 1 base and J 5 bases, leaving 12 bases between the germline ends. Written as DNA, the CDR3 is TGTGCCAGCAGCTTAGTCGGAGGAAACCACGAGCAGTACTTC. As protein: CASSLVGGNHEQYF.

The chain joins TRBV27 to TRBJ2-1; 10 bases align to TRBD1. The V and J ends lost 10 bases and 9 bases, in that order; junction bases with no gene match: 15. Looked up from germline, CDR1 is MNHEY and CDR2 is SMNVEV (reference sequence). The CDR3 totals 15 residues. CDR3: CATAFGGQGYGEQFF. The CDR3 nucleotides are TGTGCCACCGCATTCGGGGGACAGGGGTATGGTGAGCAGTTCTTC.

This clone was counted once. This chain joins TRBV7-9 and TRBJ2-3; TRBD2 might be the D (6 bases). The CDR3 has 13 amino acids. V shed 0 bases and J shed 6 bases, with 7 bases lying between them. CDR1 and CDR2 (germline): SEHNR, FQNEAQ (reference sequence). The CDR3 DNA reads as TGTGCCAGCAGCTTAGCCGGGAGCGATACGCAGTATTTT. Amino acids: CASSLAGSDTQYF.

The chain joins TRBV5-4 to TRBJ1-1, with 7 bases that match TRBD1. CDR1 SGHNT and CDR2 YYREEE come from the germline V gene (reference sequence). CDR3 length equals 14 residues. V lost 4 bases, J lost 1 base, and 4 bases stayed unmatched. In nucleotides, the CDR3 is TGTGCCAGCAGCGCGGGACAGCAGAACACTGAAGCTTTCTTT. Protein sequence: CASSAGQQNTEAFF.

CDR3 in amino acids: CASSRGQGAGLGYEQYF. The CDR3 DNA is TGCGCCAGCAGCCGCGGACAGGGGGCAGGCTTGGGGTACGAGCAGTACTTC. The V gene is TRBV4-1, the J gene TRBJ2-7, with 11 positions matching TRBD1. Germline V gene data show CDR1 as MGHRA and CDR2 as YSYEKL. The CDR3 has 17 residues. With 4 bases clipped from V and 4 bases from J, the junction kept 12 bases outside the gene matches.

The rearrangement uses TRBV7-2 and TRBJ1-2; 12 bases are a match to TRBD1. V shed 10 bases, J shed 3 bases, and the junction held 12 bases outside the gene matches. The CDR3 is made up of 16 amino acids. CDR1 and CDR2 from the germline V gene are SGHTA and FQGNSA. The CDR3 is CATTGQGAVRHYGYTF. CDR3 nucleotide sequence: TGTGCCACCACGGGACAGGGGGCAGTTCGGCACTATGGCTACACCTTC.

This chain joins TRBV6-5 and TRBJ1-1; D is perhaps TRBD1 (5 bases). The CDR3 contains 14 residues. Trimming took 0 bases from V and 10 from J, leaving 15 bases between them. Germline V gene data show CDR1 as MNHEY and CDR2 as SVGAGI. The CDR3, as DNA: TGTGCCAGCAGTTACTCTCGACAGCTCAGTCGAGCTTTCTTT. Amino acids: CASSYSRQLSRAFF.

V is TRBV19 and J is TRBJ2-1, with 8 bases that match TRBD1. Per the germline V gene, CDR1 is LNHDA and CDR2 is SQIVND (reference sequence). Losses at the gene ends were 10 bases for V and 5 bases for J; bases not matched to a gene: 10. The CDR3 is 14 residues long. In nucleotides, the CDR3 is TGTGCCACTAGGGGGGACAGGCTGCACAATGAGCAGTTCTTC. Translation: CATRGDRLHNEQFF.